The clone carrying this T cell receptor beta chain came up a few times. The antigen is undetermined. Germline V gives CDR1 SGHAT, CDR2 FQDESV (reference sequence). V lost 2 bases to trimming and J lost 1 base, with 15 bases between them. This CDR3 is 16 amino acids long. For the second PCR, which ran for about 7 to 11 cycles, a sample-barcoded 5' primer and a J-beta primer mix were used. One entry per CDR3 protein, called by TCRdb with MiXCR from the 5' RACE reads. The table has approximately 800,000 distinct CDR3 sequences, 20% to 30% seen once. This specimen belongs to a study of blood T cells in healthy people across ages. Study conclusions and caveats: When one million T cells were used, diversity estimates were thought to be underestimates.

The same sample was also studied in work on T cells of mothers and their children. Per that study: Each mother yielded more than 9 million TCR beta CDR3 reads. Each child yielded millions of reads.

The TCR was taken from a boy younger than 18 in good health. The rearrangement joins TRBV11-1 to TRBJ2-7; D perhaps matches TRBD2 (6 bases). Input material: blood. The CDR3 nucleotides read TGTGCCAGCAGCTTACTTCTTGGGACTTCTTCCTACGAGCAGTACTTC. Amino acids: CASSLLLGTSSYEQYF.